This T cell receptor beta chain was documented in a study of T cells in localized non-small cell lung cancer. Whole-study results and caveats: Since sequencing was restricted to only one region of the tumor, intratumor heterogeneity remains a possibility. Adjacent uninvolved lung had the highest clonality, suggesting focused antigen responses. Median approximately 50 top-100 tumor clones were shared with paired adjacent lung.

Note on this clone: What it binds is unknown.

Germline V gene lookup returns CDR1 GTSNPN and CDR2 SVGIG (reference sequence). With 4 bases removed from V and 0 bases from J, the gap between germline ends came to 13 bases. This CDR3 spans 14 amino acids. The protocol was immunoSEQ multiplex PCR, while the TCRdb copy is restricted to in-frame clones and leaves out a portion. Of over 70,000 clones listed, roughly 88% are singletons. The rearrangement joins TRBV30 to TRBJ2-7; D might be TRBD1 (6 bases). This receptor was obtained from a woman aged 40-69 years with stage II squamous cell lung carcinoma. The input for sequencing was PBMCs, taken before any cancer treatment. CDR3 loop: CAWKRNRVSYEQYF. DNA of the CDR3: TGTGCCTGGAAGCGGAACAGGGTCTCCTACGAGCAGTACTTC.